These 17 T cell receptor beta chains came from one sample sequenced in a study of CD8 T cells in ankylosing spondylitis. TCRdb reprocessed the 5' RACE reads via MiXCR and lists one record per CDR3 protein. The repertoire holds 250,000 to 400,000 distinct CDR3 sequences, 11% seen once, with roughly 9.2% in the top ten. Sequencing was carried out using blood, either unsorted or a sorted T cell fraction (not recorded which). The origin of the receptors is a female donor with ankylosing spondylitis or in good health (not recorded which).

The table lists this clonotype with many counts. The chain uses TRBV9 and TRBJ1-6; D unresolved. The CDR3 covers 14 residues. Germline V gene lookup returns CDR1 SGDLS and CDR2 YYNGEE. V lost 4 bases to trimming and J lost 4 bases, with 9 bases between them. CDR3 region: CASSRTDYNSPLHF. DNA of the CDR3: TGTGCCAGCAGCCGGACCGATTATAATTCACCCCTCCACTTT. The full variable domain, with the rest looked up from reference TRBV9 and TRBJ1-6, is DSGVTQTPKHLITATGQRVTLRCSPRSGDLSVYWYQQSLDQGLQFLIQYYNGEERAKGNILERFSAQQFPDLHSELNLSSLELGDSALYFCASSRTDYNSPLHFGNGTRLTVT.

At least ten counts were recorded for this clonotype. CDR3 DNA sequence: TGCAGCGGGAGAGGGGAGAACACTGAAGCTTTCTTT. It translates to CSGRGENTEAFF. This chain joins TRBV29-1 and TRBJ1-1; D perhaps matches TRBD1 (5 bases). Germline V gene data show CDR1 as SQVTM and CDR2 as ANQGSEA. V was clipped by 7 bases and J by 1 base, with 10 bases between them. This CDR3 is 12 amino acids long.

The V and J genes are TRBV30 and TRBJ2-7, with TRBD1 matching 9 bases. The CDR3 extends over 15 amino acids. With V trimmed by 1 base and J by 4 bases, 8 bases remained unmatched. CDR1 is GTSNPN and CDR2 is SVGIG in the germline V gene (reference sequence). The CDR3 loop is CAWSDPDRGNYEQYF. DNA for the CDR3: TGTGCCTGGAGTGATCCGGACAGGGGAAATTACGAGCAGTACTTC.

In this sample, this clonotype turned up many times. This rearrangement joins TRBV30 to TRBJ2-1, with 12 nucleotides matching TRBD2. CDR1 GTSNPN and CDR2 SVGIG come from the germline V gene (reference sequence). The CDR3 has 15 residues. V shed 1 base, J shed 6 bases, and the junction held 4 bases outside the gene matches. DNA for the CDR3: TGTGCCTGGAGTGCTACTAGCGGGAGGATCAATGAGCAGTTCTTC. Its protein is CAWSATSGRINEQFF.

The rearrangement uses TRBV18 and TRBJ2-1; 8 bases agree with TRBD1. In germline, CDR1 is KGHSH, CDR2 LQKENI. The CDR3 covers 17 residues. Trimming took 1 base from V and 5 from J; bases not matched to a gene: 10. This chain's CDR3 is CASSPLPPGQANNEQFF. The CDR3 DNA reads as TGTGCCAGCTCACCACTCCCCCCGGGACAGGCGAACAATGAGCAGTTCTTC.

This clonotype was picked up many times. The rearrangement links TRBV5-1 to TRBJ2-7; D gene uncertain. Trimming stripped 5 bases from V and 6 bases from J, with 9 bases between. The CDR3 has 11 residues. From germline, CDR1 is SGHRS and CDR2 YFSETQ. In DNA form, the CDR3 reads TGCGCCAGCAGGTCCGGGCCCGAGCAGTACTTC. It codes for CASRSGPEQYF. Using reference TRBV5-1 and TRBJ2-7 for the parts outside the CDR3, the full variable domain is KAGVTQTPRYLIKTRGQQVTLSCSPISGHRSVSWYQQTPGQGLQFLFEYFSETQRNKGNFPGRFSGRQFSNSRSEMNVSTLELGDSALYLCASRSGPEQYFGPGTRLTVT.

At least ten counts were recorded for this clonotype. This chain uses TRBV20-1 with TRBJ2-7; TRBD1 or TRBD2 may be the D gene (6 bases each). Between the trimmed V and J ends, which lost 7 bases and 0 bases, there was a span of 13 bases. CDR3 length: 13 residues. The germline V gene has CDR1 DFQATT and CDR2 SNEGSKA (reference sequence). The CDR3 DNA reads TGCAGTGTTTTGGGGGGCGCCTCCTACGAGCAGTACTTC. It encodes CSVLGGASYEQYF.

The chain recombines TRBV7-2 with TRBJ2-2; TRBD2 aligns across 12 bases. Per germline, CDR1 SGHTA and CDR2 FQGNSA. Trimming at V came to 8 bases and at J to 5 bases, leaving 6 bases not matched to a gene. CDR3 size: 15 residues. CDR3 sequence: CASRLAGVRTGELFF. The DNA for the CDR3 is TGTGCCAGCCGACTAGCGGGAGTTAGGACCGGGGAGCTGTTTTTT. The variable domain in full, completed from reference TRBV7-2 and TRBJ2-2, reads GAGVSQSPSNKVTEKGKDVELRCDPISGHTALYWYRQSLGQGLEFLIYFQGNSAPDKSGLPSDRFSAERTGGSVSTLTIQRTQQEDSAVYLCASRLAGVRTGELFFGEGSRLTVL.

In its sample, this clonotype was seen many times. CDR3 sequence: CASSQPGRINEQFF. CDR3 DNA: TGTGCCAGCAGCCAACCCGGCAGGATCAATGAGCAGTTCTTC. The chain joins TRBV28 to TRBJ2-1; D gene ambiguous. The CDR3 loop spans 14 amino acids. Trimming left V 6 bases short and J 6 bases short, with 15 bases between. CDR1 is MDHEN and CDR2 is SYDVKM in the germline V gene.

There are many counts of this clonotype. V usage is TRBV24-1 and J usage is TRBJ2-2, with unresolved D. Germline V gene lookup returns CDR1 KGHDR and CDR2 SFDVKD. Trimming left V 3 bases short and J 4 bases short, with 8 bases between. This CDR3 contains 14 residues. The CDR3 coding sequence is TGTGCCACCAGTGATCCGGACGGCACCGGGGAGCTGTTTTTT. Protein sequence: CATSDPDGTGELFF.

This clonotype has ten or more counts. This rearrangement joins TRBV20-1 to TRBJ2-5; D gene unclear. V lost 2 bases and J lost 1, with 5 bases in between. The CDR3 covers 12 residues. CDR1 and CDR2 from the germline V gene are DFQATT and SNEGSKA (reference sequence). The CDR3, as DNA: TGCAGTGCTAGACGGACCCAAGAGACCCAGTACTTC. Amino acid sequence: CSARRTQETQYF.

This chain links TRBV7-3 with TRBJ2-5; TRBD2 agrees at 12 bases. Losses at the gene ends were 4 bases for V and 5 bases for J; bases not matched to a gene: 5. CDR1 and CDR2 from the germline V gene are SGHTA and FQGTGA. This CDR3 region has 15 residues. As DNA, the CDR3 is TGTGCCAGCAGCTATCTAGCGGGGGGGTTCGAGACCCAGTACTTC. This sequence encodes CASSYLAGGFETQYF.

The chain has TRBV4-1 and TRBJ2-3, with TRBD2 identical over 9 bases. CDR1 MGHRA and CDR2 YSYEKL come from the germline V gene. The CDR3 runs 15 residues. The V segment lost 1 base and the J segment 6 bases; nucleotides outside the gene matches: 5. The CDR3 spells CASSQVGTSSDTQYF. In nucleotides, the CDR3 is TGCGCCAGCAGCCAAGTGGGGACTAGCTCGGATACGCAGTATTTT.

This sequence joins TRBV28 and TRBJ2-4; the D gene is possibly TRBD2 (5 bases). Trimming took off 2 bases at V and 2 bases at J, with 16 bases between the two ends. Germline CDR1 is MDHEN and CDR2 is SYDVKM. CDR3 length: 17 amino acids. CDR3 sequence (DNA): TGTGCCAGCAGTTTAGTGACCAAGAGGGTGACCAAAAACATTCAGTACTTC. Residues: CASSLVTKRVTKNIQYF.

This clonotype turned up a few times. The genes are TRBV20-1 and TRBJ1-5, with D perhaps TRBD1 (5 bases). Germline V gives CDR1 DFQATT, CDR2 SNEGSKA (reference sequence). This CDR3 has 13 amino acids. Trimming took off 6 bases at V and 6 bases at J, with 15 bases between the two ends. The CDR3: CSAGSPGTQPQHF. CDR3 DNA sequence: TGCAGTGCCGGAAGCCCAGGGACTCAGCCCCAGCATTTT.

This clonotype was counted at least ten times. The genes are TRBV7-6 and TRBJ2-1; possible D gene TRBD2, 5 bases. Trimming took 3 bases from V and 4 from J, leaving 13 bases between them. CDR3 size: 15 residues. Germline-derived CDR1 and CDR2 are SGHVS and FNYEAQ. CDR3 DNA: TGTGCCAGCAGCTTGACATTCCTAGCATACAATGAGCAGTTCTTC. Amino acids: CASSLTFLAYNEQFF.

This clonotype was detected many times. V is TRBV20-1 and J is TRBJ2-1; TRBD2 matches at 10 bases. This CDR3 is 14 amino acids long. Trimming removed 5 bases from V and 5 bases from J; junction bases left unmatched: 6. The germline V gene encodes CDR1 DFQATT and CDR2 SNEGSKA (reference sequence). The CDR3 spells CSASSGRGNNEQFF. For the CDR3, the DNA is TGCAGTGCTTCTAGCGGGAGAGGGAACAATGAGCAGTTCTTC.